These 9 T cell receptor beta chains share one sample of origin, sequenced in a study of spatial heterogeneity in lung cancer. Findings of the study overall: For expanded intratumoral alpha and beta TCRs, counts tracked tumor mutation counts.

Stated time point: sample taken at primary tumor resection. TCRdb ran MiXCR on the 5' RACE reads and lists one entry per CDR3 protein. The data show around 3,000 distinct CDR3 sequences, with under 10% seen just once and 5% to 7% held by the top ten. No cognate antigen is known for these TCRs. The source was lung tumor tissue, collected at surgery. The receptors originated from a female donor with early-stage non-small cell lung cancer.

This clonotype is medium-sized. V gene TRBV10-2 combines with J gene TRBJ2-7; D not certain. The ends were cut back, 3 bases at V and 5 bases at J, with 5 bases in the middle. The V gene's germline CDR1 is WSHSY and CDR2 SAAADI. This CDR3 spans 11 amino acids. As DNA, the CDR3 is TGCGCCAGCAGTGACTGGAACGAGCAGTACTTC. Protein: CASSDWNEQYF.

This clonotype was counted ten times or more. This chain uses TRBV5-5 with TRBJ2-5; 9 positions agree with TRBD2. With V trimmed by 4 bases and J by 7 bases, 11 bases remained unmatched. The CDR3 is 15 residues long. CDR1 and CDR2 from the germline V gene are SGHKS and YYEKEE (reference sequence). The CDR3 nucleotides are TGTGCCAGCAGCCTAACAGGACTAGCGCTAGGGACCCAGTACTTC. Amino acid sequence: CASSLTGLALGTQYF.

By share, this clonotype ranks as medium-sized (0.01 to 0.1%). The genes are TRBV20-1 and TRBJ2-1; 8 bases are a match to TRBD2. The germline gives CDR1 DFQATT, CDR2 SNEGSKA (reference sequence). The CDR3 has 11 residues. With V trimmed by 7 bases and J by 9 bases, 5 bases remained unmatched. In DNA, the CDR3 is TGCAGTGAAGGGAGCGGGGGTGAGCAGTTCTTC. This translates into CSEGSGGEQFF.

This clonotype showed up just a few times. The chain is built from TRBV20-1 and TRBJ2-3; D is perhaps TRBD2 (5 bases). V lost 0 bases to trimming and J lost 4 bases, with 20 bases between them. Per germline, CDR1 DFQATT and CDR2 SNEGSKA (reference sequence). The CDR3 spans 17 residues. The CDR3 nucleotides read TGCAGTGCTAGAGAAGTTGGCCACGGGGTTTTCCCAGATACGCAGTATTTT. It codes for CSAREVGHGVFPDTQYF.

The chain joins TRBV20-1 to TRBJ2-2, with 7 bases lining up with TRBD1. Germline loops: CDR1 DFQATT, CDR2 SNEGSKA (reference sequence). V was pared by 3 bases and J by 0 bases, with 1 base of the junction left unmatched. The CDR3 loop spans 14 amino acids. CDR3 nucleotide sequence: TGCAGTGCTAGTCAGGGGGCGAACACCGGGGAGCTGTTTTTT. Translated, it gives CSASQGANTGELFF.

The chain couples TRBV6-1 to TRBJ1-5; possibly TRBD1 for D (6 bases). The CDR3 is 13 amino acids. Germline V gene lookup returns CDR1 MNHNS and CDR2 SASEGT. Trimming removed 7 bases from V and 0 bases from J, with 7 bases in between. DNA for the CDR3: TGTGCCAGCAACAGGGCTAGCAATCAGCCCCAGCATTTT. Translated: CASNRASNQPQHF.

This clonotype is medium-sized (0.01 to 0.1%) in the sample. The chain carries TRBV6-6 and TRBJ2-5; tentatively, D is TRBD1 (6 bases). V was trimmed by 4 bases and J by 4 bases, leaving 13 bases between them. The germline V gene has CDR1 MNHNY and CDR2 SVGAGI (reference sequence). The CDR3 has 14 residues. The CDR3 loop reads CASSLNGGAETQYF. Written as DNA, the CDR3 is TGTGCCAGCAGTTTAAATGGGGGCGCAGAGACCCAGTACTTC.

This clonotype is labeled medium-sized. The rearrangement joins TRBV19 to TRBJ2-2; 8 nucleotides align to TRBD1. Trimming took 2 bases from V and 6 from J; bases not matched to a gene: 8. The germline gives CDR1 LNHDA, CDR2 SQIVND (reference sequence). This CDR3 is 16 amino acids long. CDR3 amino acids: CASSIRQGPGPGELFF. In nucleotides, the CDR3 is TGTGCCAGTAGTATAAGACAGGGGCCCGGTCCCGGGGAGCTGTTTTTT.

This clonotype was counted once. The chain uses TRBV4-2 and TRBJ2-3, with 7 bases matching TRBD2. J lost 4 bases, V lost 6 bases, and 10 bases had no gene match. The germline gives CDR1 LGHNA, CDR2 YNFKEQ. The CDR3 totals 15 residues. CDR3: CASRGAGSEADTQYF. The CDR3 DNA follows: TGTGCCAGCAGAGGAGCGGGGTCTGAGGCAGATACGCAGTATTTT.